These 28 T cell receptor beta chains originate from one sample sequenced in a study of fetal regulatory T cell absence and autoimmunity. Clones were read by immunoSEQ multiplex PCR, and TCRdb kept only the in-frame ones, dropping some. Here the sample spans around 100,000 clones, less than 80% being singletons. The specimen sequenced was pancreas tissue. These receptors were taken from a male donor with IPEX syndrome.

This clone was seen more than once but under ten times. The chain has TRBV5-1 and TRBJ2-2, with 7 positions matching TRBD1. Looked up from germline, CDR1 is SGHRS and CDR2 is YFSETQ. Unmatched junction bases numbered 2, after V lost 3 bases and J lost 6 bases. The CDR3 totals 13 residues. The CDR3, as DNA: TGCGCCAGCAGCTCAGACAGGGCCGGGGAGCTGTTTTTT. This encodes CASSSDRAGELFF.

V and J are TRBV6-1 and TRBJ1-2, with 7 nucleotides matching TRBD1. With V trimmed by 3 bases and J by 4 bases, 2 bases remained unmatched. Per germline, CDR1 MNHNS and CDR2 SASEGT. This CDR3 has 13 amino acids. The DNA of the CDR3 is TGTGCCAGCAGTGAGGGACAGACCTATGGCTACACCTTC. This codes for CASSEGQTYGYTF.

The chain links TRBV7-4 to TRBJ2-1, with D perhaps matching TRBD1 (5 bases). V was pared by 3 bases and J by 8 bases, with 17 bases between. CDR3 length: 15 residues. From germline, CDR1 is SGHVT and CDR2 SQSDAQ. CDR3 DNA: TGTGCCAGCAGCTTCCCCTACAGGTCGGGCGATGAGCAGTTCTTC. Translating gives CASSFPYRSGDEQFF. The whole variable domain, filled in from reference TRBV7-4 and TRBJ2-1, reads GAGVSQSPRYKVAKRGRDVALRCDSISGHVTLYWYRQTLGQGSEVLTYSQSDAQRDKSGRPSGRFSAERPERSVSTLKIQRTEQGDSAVYLCASSFPYRSGDEQFFGPGTRLTVL.

The chain uses TRBV6-5 and TRBJ1-6, with 7 bases fitting TRBD1. V trimming: 6 bases; J trimming: 5 bases; junction bases outside the gene matches: 4. Germline assignment: CDR1 MNHEY and CDR2 SVGAGI. The CDR3 extends over 14 amino acids. The CDR3, as DNA: TGTGCCAGCAGGGGGACAGCTAATAATTCACCCCTCCACTTT. Protein: CASRGTANNSPLHF.

This clone has just one count. The V call is TRBV25-1, the J call TRBJ1-5; TRBD1 aligns across 8 bases. The germline V gene has CDR1 MGHDK and CDR2 SYGVNS. The J segment lost 7 bases and the V segment lost 7 bases, leaving 18 bases of the junction unmatched. The CDR3 consists of 17 residues. CDR3 DNA: TGTGCCAGCATCCCTCGAGGGACTAATCGGACAGGGCAGCCCCAGCATTTT. This sequence encodes CASIPRGTNRTGQPQHF. Looking up the rest from reference TRBV25-1 and TRBJ1-5 gives the full variable domain: EADIYQTPRYLVIGTGKKITLECSQTMGHDKMYWYQQDPGMELHLIHYSYGVNSTEKGDLSSESTVSRIRTEHFPLTLESARPSHTSQYLCASIPRGTNRTGQPQHFGDGTRLSIL.

The chain has TRBV14 and TRBJ2-3; 8 nucleotides match TRBD2. The ends lost 5 bases at V and 1 base at J; junction bases unmatched: 5. The CDR3 has 15 residues. Germline assignment: CDR1 SGHDN and CDR2 FVKESK. This CDR3 is CASSFIGGGTDTQYF. The CDR3 DNA is TGTGCCAGCAGCTTCATCGGGGGGGGCACAGATACGCAGTATTTT.

The chain links TRBV4-1 to TRBJ2-1; TRBD2 agrees at 11 bases. V was clipped by 0 bases and J by 5 bases; unmatched bases: 9. The CDR3 runs to 18 residues. CDR1 is MGHRA, CDR2 YSYEKL, per germline. In DNA form, the CDR3 reads TGCGCCAGCAGCCAAGAATCACTAGCGGGGGAGATAAACAATGAGCAGTTCTTC. Its translation is CASSQESLAGEINNEQFF.

CDR3 in DNA: TGCGCCAGCAGAAAAGGACAGGGACTAGCGGGGGGAGCCCAAGAGACCCAGTACTTC. Translated: CASRKGQGLAGGAQETQYF. The chain recombines TRBV5-1 with TRBJ2-5; 15 nucleotides agree with TRBD2. The V gene end was trimmed by 5 bases and the J gene end by 1 base; junction bases not matched to a gene: 12. Germline V lookup: CDR1 SGHRS, CDR2 YFSETQ. There are 19 residues in the CDR3. Full variable domain (remainder filled in from reference TRBV5-1 and TRBJ2-5): KAGVTQTPRYLIKTRGQQVTLSCSPISGHRSVSWYQQTPGQGLQFLFEYFSETQRNKGNFPGRFSGRQFSNSRSEMNVSTLELGDSALYLCASRKGQGLAGGAQETQYFGPGTRLLVL.

V and J are TRBV12-5 and TRBJ2-1; 8 bases are a match to TRBD2. Unmatched junction bases numbered 11, after V lost 7 bases and J lost 6 bases. Germline V gene lookup returns CDR1 LGHNT and CDR2 FRNRAP. The CDR3 length is 15 residues. CDR3 in DNA: TGTGCTAGTGCTTTAACGGGACTAGGCGCCAATGAGCAGTTCTTC. Translation: CASALTGLGANEQFF.

The gene calls are TRBV2 and TRBJ2-5, with 8 positions matching TRBD1. Germline CDR1 is SNHLY and CDR2 is FYNNEI. With V trimmed by 6 bases and J by 5 bases, 8 bases remained unmatched. The CDR3 totals 14 residues. The CDR3 protein is CASSRTGKRETQYF. CDR3 in DNA: TGTGCCAGCAGCCGGACAGGGAAAAGGGAGACCCAGTACTTC.

The rearrangement uses TRBV11-2 and TRBJ2-2, with 9 bases lining up with TRBD2. The CDR3 is 15 amino acids. Germline values: CDR1 SGHAT, CDR2 FQNNGV. The trim removed 5 bases at V and 7 bases at J, leaving 8 bases unmatched. The DNA of the CDR3 is TGTGCCAGCAGCCTCGCCAGCGGGGGGCTCGGGGAGCTGTTTTTT. It is translated as CASSLASGGLGELFF.

The chain recombines TRBV6-1 with TRBJ2-7, with a possible D match to TRBD2 (5 bases). The V end lost 2 bases, the J end lost 0 bases, and 14 bases lay between the germline ends. This CDR3 has 16 amino acids. Germline loops: CDR1 MNHNS, CDR2 SASEGT. This CDR3 is CASSEWEIFSSYEQYF. In DNA, the CDR3 is TGTGCCAGCAGTGAATGGGAGATCTTCAGCTCCTACGAGCAGTACTTC.

The V and J genes are TRBV7-2 and TRBJ2-7; D is ambiguous. Germline assignment: CDR1 SGHTA and CDR2 FQGNSA. With 4 bases removed from V and 2 bases from J, the gap between germline ends came to 12 bases. The CDR3 totals 14 residues. CDR3 sequence: CASSYLTAAYEQYF. CDR3 nucleotide sequence: TGTGCCAGCAGCTACCTGACTGCGGCCTACGAGCAGTACTTC. Full variable domain (rest looked up from reference TRBV7-2 and TRBJ2-7): GAGVSQSPSNKVTEKGKDVELRCDPISGHTALYWYRQSLGQGLEFLIYFQGNSAPDKSGLPSDRFSAERTGGSVSTLTIQRTQQEDSAVYLCASSYLTAAYEQYFGPGTRLTVT.

V is TRBV4-1 and J is TRBJ1-2; D is unclear. The CDR3 is 15 residues long. The V and J ends lost 0 bases and 3 bases respectively, with 11 bases between them. Germline-derived CDR1 and CDR2 are MGHRA and YSYEKL. The CDR3 protein is CASSQDDTAYYGYTF. The CDR3 DNA reads TGCGCCAGCAGCCAAGACGACACAGCATACTATGGCTACACCTTC.

The gene calls are TRBV9 and TRBJ1-1; D is perhaps TRBD1 (6 bases). The CDR3 consists of 16 residues. The V and J ends lost 4 bases and 0 bases respectively, with 16 bases between them. The germline gives CDR1 SGDLS, CDR2 YYNGEE. CDR3 sequence: CASSPRGGPMNTEAFF. CDR3 DNA sequence: TGTGCCAGCAGCCCGAGGGGGGGACCCATGAACACTGAAGCTTTCTTT. Looking up the rest from reference TRBV9 and TRBJ1-1 gives the full variable domain: DSGVTQTPKHLITATGQRVTLRCSPRSGDLSVYWYQQSLDQGLQFLIQYYNGEERAKGNILERFSAQQFPDLHSELNLSSLELGDSALYFCASSPRGGPMNTEAFFGQGTRLTVV.

The rearrangement joins TRBV13 to TRBJ2-7, with 10 bases identical to TRBD2. The CDR3 consists of 15 residues. V gave up 3 bases and J gave up 3 bases; unmatched junction bases: 5. Germline values: CDR1 PRHDT, CDR2 FYEKMQ (reference sequence). The CDR3 region has the DNA TGTGCCAGCAGCTTTGGAACTAGCGGGGACTACGAGCAGTACTTC. This codes for CASSFGTSGDYEQYF.

The CDR3 region has the DNA TGCGCCACCGGGACTAGCGGGACCGAGCAGTACTTC. Translated, it gives CATGTSGTEQYF. The chain is built from TRBV4-1 and TRBJ2-7, with TRBD2 identical over 13 bases. Germline V lookup: CDR1 MGHRA, CDR2 YSYEKL. The CDR3 has 12 residues. With 10 bases clipped from V and 6 bases from J, the junction kept 3 bases outside the gene matches.

This clone was found a few times. The chain is built from TRBV11-3 and TRBJ1-1; tentatively, D is TRBD1 (5 bases). Germline lookup yields CDR1 SGHNT and CDR2 YENEEA. This CDR3 has 13 residues. The V and J ends lost 3 bases and 1 base respectively, with 6 bases between them. CDR3: CASSLTANTEAFF. CDR3 nucleotide sequence: TGTGCCAGCAGCTTGACAGCGAACACTGAAGCTTTCTTT.

The chain links TRBV6-1 to TRBJ2-7, with 9 nucleotides matching TRBD2. Trimming at V came to 5 bases and at J to 3 bases, leaving 5 bases not matched to a gene. Germline CDR1 MNHNS, CDR2 SASEGT. The CDR3 sequence is 14 residues long. The CDR3 bases are TGTGCCAGCAGTTTAGCGGGGGCCATCTACGAGCAGTACTTC. Its protein product is CASSLAGAIYEQYF.

This clone has more than one count but fewer than ten. The rearrangement joins TRBV5-5 to TRBJ1-4; D gene ambiguous. CDR1 and CDR2 from the germline V gene are SGHKS and YYEKEE (reference sequence). The CDR3 covers 14 residues. Trimming shortened V by 2 bases and J by 0 bases, and 5 bases separated the two germline ends. CDR3: CASSFGATNEKLFF. In nucleotides, the CDR3 is TGTGCCAGCAGCTTTGGGGCAACTAATGAAAAACTGTTTTTT.

This chain connects TRBV7-7 to TRBJ1-3, with TRBD1 as a possible D gene (6 bases). Looked up from germline, CDR1 is SSHAT and CDR2 is FNYEAQ (reference sequence). V was shortened by 5 bases and J by 4 bases, with 18 bases between the two germline ends. The CDR3 is made up of 16 amino acids. The CDR3 protein is CASSPHPGGAGNTIYF. DNA of the CDR3: TGTGCCAGCAGCCCCCATCCGGGGGGGGCCGGAAACACCATATATTTT.

The V gene is TRBV6-5, the J gene TRBJ2-1, with 11 bases fitting TRBD2. The length of the CDR3 is 15 residues. Per germline, CDR1 MNHEY and CDR2 SVGAGI. The V and J ends lost 5 bases and 4 bases, in that order; junction bases with no gene match: 4. This CDR3 is CASSPLAGGYNEQFF. The CDR3, as DNA: TGTGCCAGCAGTCCTCTAGCGGGGGGATACAATGAGCAGTTCTTC.

CDR3 sequence reads: CASRYSSGPYNEQFF. CDR3 bases: TGTGCCAGCAGGTACAGCTCAGGGCCCTACAATGAGCAGTTCTTC. The chain combines TRBV6-5 with TRBJ2-1; possible D gene TRBD1, 5 bases. The germline V gene has CDR1 MNHEY and CDR2 SVGAGI. The CDR3 is made up of 15 amino acids. V was pared by 6 bases and J by 2 bases, with 14 bases between.

The V call is TRBV27, the J call TRBJ2-1; 11 nucleotides align to TRBD2. J lost 4 bases, V lost 5 bases, and 7 bases had no gene match. The CDR3 has 16 residues. Germline values: CDR1 MNHEY, CDR2 SMNVEV (reference sequence). CDR3 DNA sequence: TGTGCCAGCAGTCAGAGACTAGCGGGGAGTTACAATGAGCAGTTCTTC. This encodes CASSQRLAGSYNEQFF.

The chain uses TRBV5-1 and TRBJ1-1, with D possibly being TRBD1 (6 bases). Germline CDR1 is SGHRS and CDR2 is YFSETQ. The V end was cut by 2 bases, the J end by 1 base, with 12 bases between. This CDR3 is 15 amino acids long. The CDR3 DNA is TGCGCCAGCAGCTTACGGACAGTCGAGAACACTGAAGCTTTCTTT. This codes for CASSLRTVENTEAFF.

V gene TRBV19 combines with J gene TRBJ1-2; D is uncertain. V shed 5 bases and J shed 4 bases, with 14 bases lying between them. The CDR3 loop spans 14 amino acids. The germline V gene encodes CDR1 LNHDA and CDR2 SQIVND (reference sequence). CDR3 sequence reads: CASSPPGVGYGYTF. For the CDR3, the DNA is TGTGCCAGTAGTCCTCCGGGTGTTGGCTATGGCTACACCTTC.

The chain joins TRBV5-1 to TRBJ1-2; 11 positions match TRBD1. The CDR3 is 13 residues long. CDR1 is SGHRS and CDR2 is YFSETQ in the germline V gene. J lost 4 bases, V lost 9 bases, and 5 bases had no gene match. CDR3 in DNA: TGCGCCACACCGGGACAGGGGGGCTATGGCTACACCTTC. Its protein product is CATPGQGGYGYTF.

V and J are TRBV5-1 and TRBJ2-1; TRBD2 matches at 10 bases. V shed 0 bases, J shed 4 bases, and the junction held 10 bases outside the gene matches. This CDR3 has 18 amino acids. The germline CDR1 and CDR2 sequences are SGHRS and YFSETQ. CDR3 region: CASSLGDSGRFPYNEQFF. In DNA, the CDR3 is TGCGCCAGCAGCTTGGGGGATAGCGGGAGGTTCCCATACAATGAGCAGTTCTTC. The variable domain in full, with the rest retrieved from reference TRBV5-1 and TRBJ2-1, is KAGVTQTPRYLIKTRGQQVTLSCSPISGHRSVSWYQQTPGQGLQFLFEYFSETQRNKGNFPGRFSGRQFSNSRSEMNVSTLELGDSALYLCASSLGDSGRFPYNEQFFGPGTRLTVL.